These 6 T cell receptor beta chains share one sample of origin, sequenced in a study of human T cells and chemical hapten exposure (dated by TCRdb to about 2021). The method was RACE. The sequencer was a NextSeq 500. TCRdb reran the public reads through fastp at Q25 and MiXCR, keeping productive beta chains. Rows matching on CDR3 protein sequence are summarized as one entry with the most common DNA and genes. This sample is represented by some 84,000 distinct CDR3 sequences; about 10% of them were singletons. The ten biggest clones cover roughly 3.7% of the sample. The label giving this sample's time point can be read as: patch test 3, about 24 weeks after DPC sensitization. Taken with the paper, the label for treatment or condition translates to: therapeutic diphenylcyclopropenone sensitization with weekly scalp DPC. The sample in question was whole blood, obtained in connection with sensitization to the hapten diphenylcyclopropenone (DPC). The receptor set was obtained from a woman aged 45-59 years with alopecia areata. Some clones in this sample may be carry-over from other donors' samples.

In its sample, this clonotype was seen a few times. This chain connects TRBV7-2 to TRBJ2-7, with D possibly matching TRBD2 (5 bases). Germline loops: CDR1 SGHTA, CDR2 FQGNSA. V lost 0 bases, J lost 2 bases, and 14 bases lay in between. The CDR3 length is 16 residues. The CDR3 nucleotides read TGTGCCAGCAGCTTAGCGAGTAGGACTGGAGCCTACGAGCAGTACTTC. Translation: CASSLASRTGAYEQYF.

This clonotype has ten or more counts. The chain employs TRBV7-2 and TRBJ2-1; TRBD2 aligns across 7 bases. The V gene end was trimmed by 4 bases and the J gene end by 0 bases; junction bases not matched to a gene: 6. The CDR3 is 16 amino acids. CDR1 SGHTA and CDR2 FQGNSA come from the germline V gene. CDR3 bases: TGTGCCAGCAGCTACTCGGGAGGAAACTCCTACAATGAGCAGTTCTTC. Amino acid sequence: CASSYSGGNSYNEQFF.

The table lists this clonotype with a few counts. This chain uses TRBV6-2 or TRBV6-3 with TRBJ1-1; D is possibly TRBD1 (5 bases). Germline CDR1 reads MNHEY; CDR2 reads SVGEGT. With 4 bases removed from V and 4 bases from J, the gap between germline ends came to 7 bases. The CDR3 consists of 12 residues. CDR3: CASSSRGTEAFF. The CDR3 DNA follows: TGTGCCAGCAGTTCTAGGGGCACTGAAGCTTTCTTT.

The V call is TRBV9, the J call TRBJ1-1; D is uncertain. V gave up 4 bases and J gave up 0 bases, with 10 bases separating them. Germline assignment: CDR1 SGDLS and CDR2 YYNGEE. The CDR3 totals 14 residues. The CDR3 here is CASSLLEMNTEAFF. The CDR3 DNA sequence: TGTGCCAGCAGCCTGCTGGAGATGAACACTGAAGCTTTCTTT.

This clonotype occurred many times. V usage is TRBV28 and J usage is TRBJ2-1, with D uncertain. V dropped 2 bases and J dropped 0 bases, with 8 bases sitting between them. Looked up from germline, CDR1 is MDHEN and CDR2 is SYDVKM. This CDR3 is built from 15 residues. Written as DNA, the CDR3 is TGTGCCAGCAGTTTACCCTGGAACTCCTACAATGAGCAGTTCTTC. Translated: CASSLPWNSYNEQFF.

This clonotype was observed at least ten times. The V gene is TRBV29-1, the J gene TRBJ1-1; 8 bases line up with TRBD1. This CDR3 contains 13 residues. CDR1 is SQVTM, CDR2 ANQGSEA, per germline. Trimming at V came to 2 bases and at J to 10 bases, leaving 9 bases not matched to a gene. The CDR3 loop reads CSVERQGARGAFF. The DNA of the CDR3 is TGCAGCGTTGAAAGGCAGGGGGCGCGGGGAGCTTTCTTT.